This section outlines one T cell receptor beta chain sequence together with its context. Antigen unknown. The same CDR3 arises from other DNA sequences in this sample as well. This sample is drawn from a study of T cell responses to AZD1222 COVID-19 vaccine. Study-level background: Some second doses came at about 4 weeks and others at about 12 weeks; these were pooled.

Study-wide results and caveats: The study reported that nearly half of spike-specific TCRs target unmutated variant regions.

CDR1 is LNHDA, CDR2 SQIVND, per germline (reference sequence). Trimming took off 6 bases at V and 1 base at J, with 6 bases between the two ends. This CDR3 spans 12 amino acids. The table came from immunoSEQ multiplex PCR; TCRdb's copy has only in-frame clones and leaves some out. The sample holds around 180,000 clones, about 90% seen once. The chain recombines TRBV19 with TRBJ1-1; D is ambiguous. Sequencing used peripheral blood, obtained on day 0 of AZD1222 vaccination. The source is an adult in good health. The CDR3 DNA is TGTGCCAGTAGAACAGCGAACACTGAAGCTTTCTTT. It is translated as CASRTANTEAFF.